The T cell receptor (beta chain) described here comes from a study of lymphopenia after photon versus proton radiotherapy. Study-level points and caveats: Authors raise, but do not show, better survival with proton therapy. Oligoclonal CD8+ Temra expansion after nadir drove photon patients' diversity drop.

On this clone: Its antigen remains unidentified.

Per germline, CDR1 SGDLS and CDR2 YYNGEE. There are 14 residues in the CDR3. V was clipped by 2 bases and J by 2 bases; unmatched bases: 3. The method was immunoSEQ multiplex PCR; TCRdb's version includes in-frame clones alone and lacks a portion of them. Here the sample spans around 53,000 clones, about four fifths being singletons. V usage is TRBV9 and J usage is TRBJ2-7; 8 nucleotides match TRBD2. The TCR was taken from a man over 45 with gastric cancer. Sequenced here: peripheral blood, sampled from a patient treated with photon-based radiotherapy. CDR3 nucleotides: TGTGCCAGCAGCGTGGGACTAGGTCCCTACGAGCAGTACTTC. As protein: CASSVGLGPYEQYF.